One sample yielded the 22 T cell receptor beta chains listed below, sequenced in a study of shared clonotypes between healthy human individuals (dated by TCRdb to 2019 to 2021). The method behind the library was the immunoSEQ multiplex PCR assay. TCRdb took over this immuneACCESS table, retaining in-frame rearrangements with V and J assigned. Such tables are incomplete; in checked studies, under half of the missing clones stem from an unresolved V gene, and the remainder is unexplained. Here the sample has approximately 100,000 clones; around 68% occur a single time. Together, the top ten hold roughly a quarter of the sample. Material: memory CD8+ T cells sorted from blood. The cell subset or site label of this sample denotes: CD45RO+ cells pooled with CCR7-negative TemRA cells. These receptors all come from a woman in her thirties in good health.

The V and J genes are TRBV25-1 and TRBJ2-7, with 7 bases aligning to TRBD1. This CDR3 has 15 residues. Losses at the gene ends were 4 bases for V and 0 bases for J; bases not matched to a gene: 6. Germline loops: CDR1 MGHDK, CDR2 SYGVNS. CDR3 region: CASSAPGQNSYEQYF. CDR3 coding DNA: TGTGCCAGCAGTGCACCGGGACAGAACTCCTACGAGCAGTACTTC.

The chain employs TRBV18 and TRBJ2-7; D remains ambiguous. The CDR3 spans 13 residues. Trimming took off 1 base at V and 2 bases at J, with 6 bases between the two ends. The germline V gene has CDR1 KGHSH and CDR2 LQKENI. The CDR3 is CASSPQGTYEQYF. CDR3 bases: TGTGCCAGCTCACCACAGGGCACCTACGAGCAGTACTTC.

The chain couples TRBV7-2 to TRBJ2-7, with TRBD1 identical over 9 bases. Germline CDR1 and CDR2: SGHTA and FQGNSA. The CDR3 consists of 18 residues. The J segment lost 2 bases and the V segment lost 1 base, leaving 12 bases of the junction unmatched. The CDR3 bases are TGTGCCAGCAGCTTAGATCCGGGGGGACAGGGCTTTCCCTACGAGCAGTACTTC. Translating gives CASSLDPGGQGFPYEQYF.

This clone was seen a few times. The J gene is TRBJ2-3, the V gene TRBV18; D is uncertain. The V end lost 3 bases, the J end lost 3 bases, and 16 bases lay between the germline ends. The CDR3 has 16 amino acids. Germline values: CDR1 KGHSH, CDR2 LQKENI. CDR3 amino acids: CASSPGQYGGTDTQYF. CDR3 sequence (DNA): TGTGCCAGCTCACCGGGTCAATATGGTGGGACAGATACGCAGTATTTT. Based on the CDR3 plus reference TRBV18 and TRBJ2-3, the full variable domain is NAGVMQNPRHLVRRRGQEARLRCSPMKGHSHVYWYRQLPEEGLKFMVYLQKENIIDESGMPKERFSAEFPKEGPSILRIQQVVRGDSAAYFCASSPGQYGGTDTQYFGPGTRLTVL.

In this sample, this clone turned up many times. The rearrangement joins TRBV7-6 to TRBJ2-1, with a tentative D call TRBD2 (6 bases). This CDR3 spans 14 amino acids. The germline CDR1 and CDR2 sequences are SGHVS and FNYEAQ. Trimming took off 5 bases at V and 2 bases at J, with 10 bases between the two ends. CDR3 protein: CASSPGETYNEQFF. CDR3 in DNA: TGTGCCAGCAGCCCGGGAGAGACCTACAATGAGCAGTTCTTC.

The chain joins TRBV7-9 to TRBJ1-5, with D uncertain. CDR3 length: 15 amino acids. Trimming removed 5 bases from V and 3 bases from J, with 14 bases in between. The germline gives CDR1 SEHNR, CDR2 FQNEAQ (reference sequence). The CDR3 region is CASSLDRRNNQPQHF. The CDR3 coding sequence is TGTGCCAGCAGCCTCGACCGGCGGAACAATCAGCCCCAGCATTTT. Combining the CDR3 with reference TRBV7-9 and TRBJ1-5 gives the whole variable domain DTGVSQNPRHKITKRGQNVTFRCDPISEHNRLYWYRQTLGQGPEFLTYFQNEAQLEKSRLLSDRFSAERPKGSFSTLEIQRTEQGDSAMYLCASSLDRRNNQPQHFGDGTRLSIL.

This clone was counted ten times or more. V gene TRBV25-1 combines with J gene TRBJ1-3; TRBD1 is a possible D gene (5 bases). The germline gives CDR1 MGHDK, CDR2 SYGVNS. This CDR3 region has 17 residues. V was clipped by 4 bases and J by 0 bases, with 16 bases between them. The DNA for the CDR3 is TGTGCCAGCAGTGTCAATGGGGGGGGATCCTCTGGAAACACCATATATTTT. Its translation is CASSVNGGGSSGNTIYF.

V usage is TRBV4-1 and J usage is TRBJ1-5; no reliable D call. The CDR3 has 18 residues. Germline V gene sequence: CDR1 MGHRA, CDR2 YSYEKL. V shed 0 bases and J shed 7 bases, with 22 bases lying between them. The CDR3 loop is CASSQDRAGLGGYQPQHF. CDR3 DNA: TGCGCCAGCAGCCAAGATAGGGCCGGGCTTGGAGGGTACCAGCCCCAGCATTTT.

This clone was seen a single time. The V call is TRBV5-6, the J call TRBJ2-2; possibly TRBD2 for D (5 bases). Germline CDR1 SGHDT, CDR2 YYEEEE. The CDR3 extends over 16 amino acids. V lost 3 bases, J lost 2 bases, and 14 bases lay in between. DNA for the CDR3: TGTGCCAGCAGCTGCCCGGGGATAATCAACACCGGGGAGCTGTTTTTT. Its translation is CASSCPGIINTGELFF.

As for this clone: Other DNA sequences from this sample encode an identical CDR3 as well. The CDR3 DNA follows: TGTGCCAGCAGCGTAGGAGGGGACTATGGCTACACCTTC. Protein sequence: CASSVGGDYGYTF. The chain joins TRBV9 to TRBJ1-2; TRBD1 might be the D (5 bases). V was clipped by 0 bases and J by 3 bases, with 6 bases between them. The length of the CDR3 is 13 residues. The germline V gene has CDR1 SGDLS and CDR2 YYNGEE.

The rearrangement uses TRBV4-2 and TRBJ2-7; 9 bases agree with TRBD1. The CDR3 covers 14 residues. V shed 7 bases and J 1 base; nucleotides not matched to a gene: 5. The germline V gene encodes CDR1 LGHNA and CDR2 YNFKEQ. The CDR3 loop reads CASTPGQGSYEQYF. For the CDR3, the DNA is TGTGCCAGCACCCCGGGACAGGGTTCCTACGAGCAGTACTTC.

V usage is TRBV5-1 and J usage is TRBJ2-3; D gene uncertain. There are 15 residues in the CDR3. Germline CDR1 and CDR2: SGHRS and YFSETQ. Trimming pared 0 bases from V and 0 bases from J, leaving 8 bases between. CDR3 sequence reads: CASSLGKTSTDTQYF. The CDR3 DNA reads as TGCGCCAGCAGCTTGGGGAAGACCAGCACAGATACGCAGTATTTT.

Points on this clone: The same CDR3 can be traced to other DNA sequences in this sample. CDR3 amino acids: CASSIWAYQPQHF. CDR3 DNA sequence: TGTGCCAGTAGTATTTGGGCGTATCAGCCCCAGCATTTT. This chain uses TRBV19 with TRBJ1-5; D not resolved. Trimming pared 3 bases from V and 5 bases from J, leaving 8 bases between. Germline assignment: CDR1 LNHDA and CDR2 SQIVND (reference sequence). The CDR3 consists of 13 residues.

DNA for the CDR3: TGTGCCAGCAGCGTTAGCGGGAGTGGGGAGACCCAGTACTTC. Its protein product is CASSVSGSGETQYF. The chain uses TRBV9 and TRBJ2-5; 9 bases match TRBD2. Unmatched junction bases numbered 4, after V lost 2 bases and J lost 5 bases. CDR1 SGDLS and CDR2 YYNGEE come from the germline V gene. CDR3 length equals 14 residues.

This clone has just a few counts. V is TRBV9 and J is TRBJ2-1; D call uncertain. Between the trimmed V and J ends, which lost 0 bases and 7 bases, there was a span of 8 bases. CDR3 length: 13 residues. Germline CDR1 reads SGDLS; CDR2 reads YYNGEE. The CDR3, as DNA: TGTGCCAGCAGCGTAGTGAGCGCGAATGAGCAGTTCTTC. This codes for CASSVVSANEQFF.

V and J are TRBV6-1 and TRBJ2-3, with a tentative D call TRBD2 (5 bases). Trimming cost V 2 bases and J 0 bases, with 6 bases left between them. Germline loops: CDR1 MNHNS, CDR2 SASEGT. This CDR3 has 14 amino acids. The chain's CDR3 is CASSERESTDTQYF. The CDR3 coding sequence is TGTGCCAGCAGTGAAAGGGAGAGCACAGATACGCAGTATTTT.

This clone was seen a few times. V gene TRBV5-8 combines with J gene TRBJ1-1, with D hard to call. V shed 0 bases and J shed 3 bases, with 6 bases lying between them. The CDR3 covers 13 residues. CDR1 and CDR2 (germline): SGHTS, YDEGEE. CDR3 DNA sequence: TGTGCCAGCAGCTTGGCCCGCGACACTGAAGCTTTCTTT. Protein product: CASSLARDTEAFF.

The rearrangement joins TRBV2 to TRBJ1-3, with D unclear. Trimming left V 6 bases short and J 0 bases short, with 9 bases between. This CDR3 region has 14 residues. Germline V gene data show CDR1 as SNHLY and CDR2 as FYNNEI. The CDR3 protein is CASREVSSGNTIYF. In nucleotides, the CDR3 is TGTGCCAGCAGGGAGGTCTCCTCTGGAAACACCATATATTTT. Full variable domain (outside the CDR3, taken from reference TRBV2 and TRBJ1-3): EPEVTQTPSHQVTQMGQEVILRCVPISNHLYFYWYRQILGQKVEFLVSFYNNEISEKSEIFDDQFSVERPDGSNFTLKIRSTKLEDSAMYFCASREVSSGNTIYFGEGSWLTVV.

This clone was detected ten times or more. This chain links TRBV4-1 with TRBJ2-7, with D perhaps TRBD2 (5 bases). Germline-derived CDR1 and CDR2 are MGHRA and YSYEKL. V lost 0 bases and J 3 bases, leaving 12 bases between the germline ends. This CDR3 region has 15 residues. CDR3 DNA sequence: TGCGCCAGCAGCCAAGAATTGGACGGGATCTACGAGCAGTACTTC. Translating gives CASSQELDGIYEQYF.

The chain carries TRBV28 and TRBJ2-7, with D maybe TRBD2 (6 bases). This CDR3 is 16 amino acids long. Germline V CDR1 and CDR2: MDHEN, SYDVKM. Trimming removed 5 bases at V and 1 base at J, with 18 bases between. DNA for the CDR3: TGTGCCAGCAGTCGAGCCTGGGCGGGGAAATCCTACGAGCAGTACTTC. Translation: CASSRAWAGKSYEQYF.

The chain couples TRBV28 to TRBJ2-7; no clear D. With 2 bases removed from V and 5 bases from J, the gap between germline ends came to 7 bases. The CDR3 has 12 amino acids. Looked up from germline, CDR1 is MDHEN and CDR2 is SYDVKM. The CDR3 DNA follows: TGTGCCAGCAGTTTAGGCAGCCACGAGCAGTACTTC. This codes for CASSLGSHEQYF.

The chain joins TRBV7-6 to TRBJ2-1; 8 bases line up with TRBD2. This CDR3 is 17 amino acids long. Germline assignment: CDR1 SGHVS and CDR2 FNYEAQ. J gave up 0 bases and V 2 bases, and 6 bases lay outside the gene matches. CDR3: CASSLLTSGSSYNEQFF. Here the CDR3 DNA reads TGTGCCAGCAGCTTACTCACCAGCGGGAGCTCCTACAATGAGCAGTTCTTC.